This T cell receptor beta chain was recovered during a study of blood T cell repertoires in COVID-19. Study background: From the United States, Italy and Spain came samples of acute and convalescent COVID-19. Sources were T cells, B-cell-depleted T cells, or PBMCs; the material itself was cDNA or gDNA.

In this sample, this clone turned up many times. The V and J ends lost 2 bases and 0 bases respectively, with 11 bases between them. CDR1 and CDR2 from the germline V gene are MGHDK and SYGVNS. The CDR3 extends over 16 amino acids. Authors' analysis steps: It was from reference gene primer amplification that nucleated cell counts were estimated. The table came from immunoSEQ multiplex PCR; TCRdb's copy has only in-frame clones and leaves some out. The V and J calls and clone size are taken from that table; D and trimming were inferred from the DNA. The sample lists hundreds of thousands of clones; 82% were seen once.

Sequencing was carried out using peripheral blood. The J gene is TRBJ2-1, the V gene TRBV25-1; weak D call: TRBD2 (7 bases). The source is a woman aged 80 or over with active or convalescent COVID-19. CDR3 nucleotide sequence: TGTGCCAGCAGTGAACCAAGGGGGGGCTCCTACAATGAGCAGTTCTTC. As protein: CASSEPRGGSYNEQFF.